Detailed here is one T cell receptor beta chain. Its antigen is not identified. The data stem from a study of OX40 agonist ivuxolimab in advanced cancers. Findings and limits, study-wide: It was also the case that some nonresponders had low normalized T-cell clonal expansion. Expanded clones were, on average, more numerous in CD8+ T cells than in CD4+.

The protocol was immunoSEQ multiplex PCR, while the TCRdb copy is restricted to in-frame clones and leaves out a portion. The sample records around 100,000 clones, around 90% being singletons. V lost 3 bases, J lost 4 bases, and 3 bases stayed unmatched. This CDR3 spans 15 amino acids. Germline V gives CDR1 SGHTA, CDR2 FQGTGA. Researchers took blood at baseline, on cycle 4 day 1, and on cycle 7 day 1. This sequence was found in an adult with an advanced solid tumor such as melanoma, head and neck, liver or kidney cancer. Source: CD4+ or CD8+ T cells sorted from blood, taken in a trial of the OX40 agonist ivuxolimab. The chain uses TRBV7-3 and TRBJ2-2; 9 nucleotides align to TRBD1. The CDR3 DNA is TGTGCCAGCAGCTTTGGGACAGGGATCACCGGGGAGCTGTTTTTT. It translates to CASSFGTGITGELFF.